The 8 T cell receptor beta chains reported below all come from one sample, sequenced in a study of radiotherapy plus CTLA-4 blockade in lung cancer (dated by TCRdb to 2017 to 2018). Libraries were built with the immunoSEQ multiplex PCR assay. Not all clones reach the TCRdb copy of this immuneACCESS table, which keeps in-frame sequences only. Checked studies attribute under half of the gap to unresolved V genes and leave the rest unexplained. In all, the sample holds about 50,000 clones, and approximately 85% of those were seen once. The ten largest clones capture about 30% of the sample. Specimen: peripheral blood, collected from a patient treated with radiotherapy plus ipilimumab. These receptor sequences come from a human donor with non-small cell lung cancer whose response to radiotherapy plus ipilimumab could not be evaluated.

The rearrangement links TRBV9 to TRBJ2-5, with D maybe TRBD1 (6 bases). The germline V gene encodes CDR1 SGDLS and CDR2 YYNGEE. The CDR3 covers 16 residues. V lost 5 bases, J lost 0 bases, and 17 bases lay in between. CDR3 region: CASSETAGTHQETQYF. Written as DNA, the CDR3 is TGTGCCAGCAGTGAGACGGCCGGGACACACCAAGAGACCCAGTACTTC.

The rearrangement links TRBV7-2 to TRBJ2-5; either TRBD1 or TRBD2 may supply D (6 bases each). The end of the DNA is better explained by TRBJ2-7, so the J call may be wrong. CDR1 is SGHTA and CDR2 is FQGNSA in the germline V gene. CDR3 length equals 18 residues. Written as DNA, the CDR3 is TGTGCCAGCAGCTCAGAGCCAGCCGGACGCGGAGGGGGCTACGAGCAGTACTTC. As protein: CASSSEPAGRGGGYEQYF.

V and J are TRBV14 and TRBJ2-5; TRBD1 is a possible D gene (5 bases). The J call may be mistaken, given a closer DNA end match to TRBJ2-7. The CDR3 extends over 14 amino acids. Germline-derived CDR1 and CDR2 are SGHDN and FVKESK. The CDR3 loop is CASSHQGFSYEQYF. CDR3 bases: TGTGCCAGCAGCCACCAGGGTTTCTCCTACGAGCAGTACTTC.

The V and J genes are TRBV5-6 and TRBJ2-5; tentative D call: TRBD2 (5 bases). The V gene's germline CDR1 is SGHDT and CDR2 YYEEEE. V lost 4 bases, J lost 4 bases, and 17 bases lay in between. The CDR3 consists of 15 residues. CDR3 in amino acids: CASSPERRGTETQYF. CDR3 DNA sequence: TGTGCCAGCAGCCCAGAGCGTCGGGGAACAGAGACCCAGTACTTC.

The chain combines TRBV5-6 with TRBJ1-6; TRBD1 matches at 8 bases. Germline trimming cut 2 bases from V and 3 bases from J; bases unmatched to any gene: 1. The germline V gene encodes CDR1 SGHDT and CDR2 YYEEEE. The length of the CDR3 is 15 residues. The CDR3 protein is CASSFGQGYNSPLHF. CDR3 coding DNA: TGTGCCAGCAGCTTCGGACAGGGCTATAATTCACCCCTCCACTTT.

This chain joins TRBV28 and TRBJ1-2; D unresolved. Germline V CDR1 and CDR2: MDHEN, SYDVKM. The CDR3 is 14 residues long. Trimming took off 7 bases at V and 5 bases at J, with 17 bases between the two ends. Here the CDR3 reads CASKDSGNIYGYTF. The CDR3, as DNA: TGTGCCAGCAAGGACTCGGGAAACATATATGGCTACACCTTC.

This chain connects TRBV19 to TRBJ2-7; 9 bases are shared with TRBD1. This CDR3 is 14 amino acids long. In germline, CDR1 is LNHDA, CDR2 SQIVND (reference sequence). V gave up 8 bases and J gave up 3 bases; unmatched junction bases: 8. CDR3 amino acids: CASGAGQGFYEQYF. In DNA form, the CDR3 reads TGTGCCAGTGGCGCGGGACAGGGTTTCTACGAGCAGTACTTC. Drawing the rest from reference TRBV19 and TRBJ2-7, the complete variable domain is DGGITQSPKYLFRKEGQNVTLSCEQNLNHDAMYWYRQDPGQGLRLIYYSQIVNDFQKGDIAEGYSVSREKKESFPLTVTSAQKNPTAFYLCASGAGQGFYEQYFGPGTRLTVT.

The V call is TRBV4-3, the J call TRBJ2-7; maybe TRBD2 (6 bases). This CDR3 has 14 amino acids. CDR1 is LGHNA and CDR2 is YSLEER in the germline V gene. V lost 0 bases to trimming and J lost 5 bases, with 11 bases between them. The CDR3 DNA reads TGCGCCAGCAGCCAAGATCACGGGGAGGACGAGCAGTACTTC. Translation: CASSQDHGEDEQYF.